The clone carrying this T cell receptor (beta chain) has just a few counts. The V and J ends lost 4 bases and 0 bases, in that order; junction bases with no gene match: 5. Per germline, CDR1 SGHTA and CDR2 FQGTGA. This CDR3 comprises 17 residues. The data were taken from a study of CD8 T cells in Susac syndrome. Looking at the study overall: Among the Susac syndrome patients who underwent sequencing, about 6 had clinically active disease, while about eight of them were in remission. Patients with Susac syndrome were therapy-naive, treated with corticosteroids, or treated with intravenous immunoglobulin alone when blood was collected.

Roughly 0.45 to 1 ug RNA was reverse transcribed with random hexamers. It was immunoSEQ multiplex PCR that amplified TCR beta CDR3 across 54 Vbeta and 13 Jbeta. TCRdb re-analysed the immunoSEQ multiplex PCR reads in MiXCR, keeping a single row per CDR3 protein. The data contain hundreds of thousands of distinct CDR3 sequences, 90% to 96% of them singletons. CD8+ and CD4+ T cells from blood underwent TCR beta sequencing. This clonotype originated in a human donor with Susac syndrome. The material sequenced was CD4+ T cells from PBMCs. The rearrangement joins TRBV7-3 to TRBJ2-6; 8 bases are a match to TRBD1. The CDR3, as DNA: TGTGCCAGCAGCTCTGGAACAGGGGGCTCTGGGGCCAACGTCCTGACTTTC. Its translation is CASSSGTGGSGANVLTF.